This is a list of T cell receptor beta chains from one sample in a study of T cell changes during pregnancy in multiple sclerosis. Generated by immunoSEQ multiplex PCR, the TCRdb table keeps only in-frame clones and is missing some. The sample yields approximately 100,000 clones, around 92% seen once. The sample in question was peripheral blood, obtained before pregnancy. The receptors derive from a female donor with multiple sclerosis, enrolled in a pregnancy study. Each CDR3 is given with its conserved first and last residue.

TRBV2	TRBJ1-4	CASIRDSVNEKLFF
TRBV5-8	TRBJ2-7	CASSPSFGAISYEQYF
TRBV7-2	TRBJ1-3	CASSLSAGSGNTIYF
TRBV6-1	TRBJ1-2	CASTGTGYGYTF
TRBV28	TRBJ2-4	CASRGQGAKNIQYF
TRBV7-2	TRBJ2-7	CASSLLRGLAGGPIEQYF
TRBV5-1	TRBJ2-2	CASSSRLAGDTGELFF
TRBV7-3	TRBJ2-1	CASSPGLGDLNEQFF
TRBV20-1	TRBJ2-1	CSAGSPNEQFF
TRBV7-9	TRBJ1-1	CASSRIRDSVNTEAFF
TRBV9	TRBJ2-1	CASSVALTRGEQFF
TRBV5-4	TRBJ2-4	CASSLDRTSGRAQNIQYF
TRBV9	TRBJ2-1	CASSASGTANNEQFF
TRBV7-9	TRBJ2-5	CASSLNWETQYF
TRBV5-1	TRBJ1-4	CASSIGQGGEKLFF
TRBV14	TRBJ2-1	CASSQTSSGRGFYNEQFF
TRBV5-6	TRBJ1-1	CASTEQQGLKAFF
TRBV6-1	TRBJ1-5	CASSATTVNCQPQHF
TRBV19	TRBJ1-1	CASSIFEETEAFF
TRBV7-9	TRBJ1-5	CASSFETANQPQHF
TRBV4-1	TRBJ2-7	CASSQAGTSGYEQYF
TRBV30	TRBJ1-2	CACRGPLGYTF
TRBV6-1	TRBJ2-1	CASSSGSYNEQFF
TRBV30	TRBJ1-1	CAWSVQGTGVHQLMNTEAFF
TRBV30	TRBJ2-5	CAWSLGGGQETQYF
TRBV14	TRBJ1-1	CASSQIQGWNTEAFF
TRBV5-1	TRBJ2-5	CASSLRGTGRETQYF
TRBV2	TRBJ2-1	CATGTSGRNEQFF
TRBV19	TRBJ2-1	CASSSPASGSQSNEQFF
TRBV4-1	TRBJ1-2	CASSQVQGSRYGYTF
TRBV7-2	TRBJ2-2	CASSGRLAGLEELFF
TRBV11-3	TRBJ2-3	CASSLAGSADTQYF
TRBV28	TRBJ1-5	CASTLDSFNQPQHF
TRBV28	TRBJ1-3	CASRGGSGNTIYF
TRBV18	TRBJ1-1	CASSRPTGTEAFF
TRBV2	TRBJ2-1	CASSEGLATDEQFF
TRBV9	TRBJ2-2	CASSPRQGTGELFF
TRBV6-6	TRBJ1-1	CAVGTGGMNTEAFF
TRBV11-2	TRBJ1-1	CASSPGAPNTEAFF
TRBV18	TRBJ1-3	CATQRQALSSGNTIYF
TRBV11-2	TRBJ2-7	CASSTGGRLSYEQYF